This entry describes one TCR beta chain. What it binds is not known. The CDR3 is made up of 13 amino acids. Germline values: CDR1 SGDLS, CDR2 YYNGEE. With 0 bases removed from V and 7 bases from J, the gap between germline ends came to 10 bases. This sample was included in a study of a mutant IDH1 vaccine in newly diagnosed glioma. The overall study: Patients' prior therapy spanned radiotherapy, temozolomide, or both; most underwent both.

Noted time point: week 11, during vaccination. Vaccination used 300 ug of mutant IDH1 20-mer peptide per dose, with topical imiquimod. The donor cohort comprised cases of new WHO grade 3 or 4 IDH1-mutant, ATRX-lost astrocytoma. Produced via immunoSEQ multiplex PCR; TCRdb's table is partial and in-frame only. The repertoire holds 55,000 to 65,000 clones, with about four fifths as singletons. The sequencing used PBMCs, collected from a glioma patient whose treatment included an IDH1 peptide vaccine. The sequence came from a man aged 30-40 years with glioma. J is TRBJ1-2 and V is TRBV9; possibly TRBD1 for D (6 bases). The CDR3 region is CASSVENRAGYTF. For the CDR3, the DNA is TGTGCCAGCAGCGTAGAGAACAGGGCTGGCTACACCTTC.